The clone carrying this T cell receptor (beta chain) occurred many times. No antigen is known for it. CDR1 is SNHLY, CDR2 FYNNEI, per germline. This CDR3 has 16 amino acids. V lost 5 bases to trimming and J lost 1 base, with 17 bases between them. The record originates from a study of Graves' ophthalmopathy and Graves' hyperthyroidism. Study conclusions and caveats: Ophthalmopathy progression was predicted with 55% to 71% sensitivity and 72.22% specificity.

RNA transcripts served as template for amplifying TCR beta CDR3 sequences. RT-PCR with HTBI primers came first, then second-round multiplex PCR. Each CDR3 protein gets one entry after TCRdb re-called the multiplex PCR reads with MiXCR. This table holds about 500,000 distinct CDR3 sequences, approximately 15% found once. This chain connects TRBV2 to TRBJ2-5; weak D call: TRBD2 (5 bases). What was sequenced was blood. This sequence originates from a woman in her twenties or thirties with Graves' ophthalmopathy. The CDR3 here is CASSRAIARGQETQYF. In nucleotides, the CDR3 is TGTGCCAGCAGTCGAGCAATCGCCCGGGGCCAAGAGACCCAGTACTTC.